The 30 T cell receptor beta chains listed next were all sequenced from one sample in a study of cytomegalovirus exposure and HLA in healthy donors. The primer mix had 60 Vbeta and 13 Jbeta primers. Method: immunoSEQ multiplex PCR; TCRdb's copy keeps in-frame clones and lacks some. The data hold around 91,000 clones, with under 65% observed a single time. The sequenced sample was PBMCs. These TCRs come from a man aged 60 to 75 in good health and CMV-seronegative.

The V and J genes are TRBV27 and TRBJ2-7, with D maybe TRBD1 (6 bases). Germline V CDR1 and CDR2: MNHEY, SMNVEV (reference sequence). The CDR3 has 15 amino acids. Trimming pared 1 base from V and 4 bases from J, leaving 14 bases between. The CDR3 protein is CASSLLDREPYEQYF. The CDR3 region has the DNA TGTGCCAGCAGTTTATTGGACAGAGAACCTTACGAGCAGTACTTC.

CDR3 in amino acids: CASSQQGSSYNEQFF. The CDR3 nucleotides read TGTGCCAGCAGTCAACAGGGATCCTCCTACAATGAGCAGTTCTTC. The genes are TRBV27 and TRBJ2-1, with D perhaps matching TRBD1 (6 bases). This CDR3 is built from 15 residues. V was pared by 5 bases and J by 0 bases, with 11 bases between. Germline CDR1 and CDR2: MNHEY and SMNVEV (reference sequence).

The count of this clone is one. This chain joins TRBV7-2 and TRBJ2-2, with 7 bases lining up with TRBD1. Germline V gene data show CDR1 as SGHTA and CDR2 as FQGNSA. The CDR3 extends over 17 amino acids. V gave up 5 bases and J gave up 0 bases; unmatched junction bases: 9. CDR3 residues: CASSPMTGFANTGELFF. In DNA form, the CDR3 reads TGTGCCAGCAGCCCGATGACAGGGTTCGCGAACACCGGGGAGCTGTTTTTT. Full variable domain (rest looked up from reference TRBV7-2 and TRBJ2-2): GAGVSQSPSNKVTEKGKDVELRCDPISGHTALYWYRQSLGQGLEFLIYFQGNSAPDKSGLPSDRFSAERTGGSVSTLTIQRTQQEDSAVYLCASSPMTGFANTGELFFGEGSRLTVL.

For the CDR3, the DNA is TGTGCCTGGAGTGTCGGACAGGGGACCTACGAGCAGTACTTC. It codes for CAWSVGQGTYEQYF. The V gene is TRBV30, the J gene TRBJ2-7; 9 bases line up with TRBD1. The trim removed 0 bases at V and 2 bases at J, leaving 2 bases unmatched. Germline CDR1 is GTSNPN and CDR2 is SVGIG (reference sequence). This CDR3 has 14 amino acids.

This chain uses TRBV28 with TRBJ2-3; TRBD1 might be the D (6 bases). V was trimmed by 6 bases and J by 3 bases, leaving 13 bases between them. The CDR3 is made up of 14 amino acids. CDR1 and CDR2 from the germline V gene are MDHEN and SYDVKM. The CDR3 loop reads CASSRRGWTDTQYF. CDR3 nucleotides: TGTGCCAGCAGCCGCAGGGGTTGGACAGATACGCAGTATTTT.

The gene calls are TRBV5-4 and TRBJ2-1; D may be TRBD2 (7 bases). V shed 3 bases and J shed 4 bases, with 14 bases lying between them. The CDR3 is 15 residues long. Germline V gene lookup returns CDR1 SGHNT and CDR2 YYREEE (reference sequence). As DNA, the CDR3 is TGTGCCAGCAGCTCGGGGGGCGCGGATTACAATGAGCAGTTCTTC. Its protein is CASSSGGADYNEQFF.

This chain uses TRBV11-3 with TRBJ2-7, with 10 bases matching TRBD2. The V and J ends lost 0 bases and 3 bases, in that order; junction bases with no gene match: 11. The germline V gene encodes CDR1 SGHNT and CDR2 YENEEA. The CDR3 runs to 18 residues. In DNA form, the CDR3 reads TGTGCCAGCAGCTTAGAATTGGGACTACTAGCGGGAAGCTACGAGCAGTACTTC. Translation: CASSLELGLLAGSYEQYF.

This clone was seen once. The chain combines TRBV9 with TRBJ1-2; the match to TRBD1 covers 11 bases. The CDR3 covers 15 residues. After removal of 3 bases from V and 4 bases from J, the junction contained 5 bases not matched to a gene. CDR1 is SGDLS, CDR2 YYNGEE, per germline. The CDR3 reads CASSARTGGSYGYTF. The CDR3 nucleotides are TGTGCCAGCAGCGCCCGGACAGGGGGCTCCTATGGCTACACCTTC.

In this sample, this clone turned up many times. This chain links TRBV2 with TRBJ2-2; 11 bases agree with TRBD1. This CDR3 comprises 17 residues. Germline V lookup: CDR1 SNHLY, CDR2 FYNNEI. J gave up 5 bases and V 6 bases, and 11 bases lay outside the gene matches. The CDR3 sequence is CASSPKSWDRGTGELFF. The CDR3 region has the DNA TGTGCCAGCAGCCCGAAGAGCTGGGACAGGGGGACCGGGGAGCTGTTTTTT.

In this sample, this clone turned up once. The CDR3 here is CASIVEYYNEQFF. CDR3 sequence (DNA): TGTGCCAGCATAGTCGAGTACTACAATGAGCAGTTCTTC. The genes are TRBV6-1 and TRBJ2-1; D unresolved. The V gene's germline CDR1 is MNHNS and CDR2 SASEGT. CDR3 size: 13 residues. V was trimmed by 7 bases and J by 3 bases, leaving 10 bases between them.

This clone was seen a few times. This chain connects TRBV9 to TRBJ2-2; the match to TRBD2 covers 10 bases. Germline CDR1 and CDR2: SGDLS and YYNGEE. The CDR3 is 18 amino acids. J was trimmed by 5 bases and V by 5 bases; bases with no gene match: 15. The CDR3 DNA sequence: TGTGCCAGCAGGCCCCGCGATAGCGGGAGGATCGGTACCGGGGAGCTGTTTTTT. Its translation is CASRPRDSGRIGTGELFF.

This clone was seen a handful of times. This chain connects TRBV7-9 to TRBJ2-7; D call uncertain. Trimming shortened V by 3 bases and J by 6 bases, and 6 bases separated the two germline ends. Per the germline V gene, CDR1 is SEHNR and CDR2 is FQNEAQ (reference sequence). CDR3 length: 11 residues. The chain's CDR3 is CASSFASEQYF. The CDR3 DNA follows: TGTGCCAGCAGCTTTGCGAGCGAGCAGTACTTC.

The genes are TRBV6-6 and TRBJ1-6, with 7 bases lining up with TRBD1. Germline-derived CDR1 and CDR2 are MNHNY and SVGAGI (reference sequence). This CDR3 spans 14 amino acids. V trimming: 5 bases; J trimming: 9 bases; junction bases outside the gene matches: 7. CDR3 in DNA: TGTGCCAGCAGTCAGACAGGGCCAAGTTCACCCCTCCACTTT. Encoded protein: CASSQTGPSSPLHF.

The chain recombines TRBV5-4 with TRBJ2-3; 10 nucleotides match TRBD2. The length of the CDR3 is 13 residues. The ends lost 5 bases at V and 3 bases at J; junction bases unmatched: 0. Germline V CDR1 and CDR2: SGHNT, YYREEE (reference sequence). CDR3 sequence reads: CASRGLATDTQYF. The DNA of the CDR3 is TGTGCCAGCAGGGGACTAGCGACAGATACGCAGTATTTT.

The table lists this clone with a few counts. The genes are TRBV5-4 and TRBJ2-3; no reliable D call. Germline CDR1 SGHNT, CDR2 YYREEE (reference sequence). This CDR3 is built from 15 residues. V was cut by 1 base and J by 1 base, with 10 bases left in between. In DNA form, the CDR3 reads TGTGCCAGCAGCTTGAACAGTCAACGCACAGATACGCAGTATTTT. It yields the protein CASSLNSQRTDTQYF. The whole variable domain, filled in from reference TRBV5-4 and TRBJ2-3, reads ETGVTQSPTHLIKTRGQQVTLRCSSQSGHNTVSWYQQALGQGPQFIFQYYREEENGRGNFPPRFSGLQFPNYSSELNVNALELDDSALYLCASSLNSQRTDTQYFGPGTRLTVL.

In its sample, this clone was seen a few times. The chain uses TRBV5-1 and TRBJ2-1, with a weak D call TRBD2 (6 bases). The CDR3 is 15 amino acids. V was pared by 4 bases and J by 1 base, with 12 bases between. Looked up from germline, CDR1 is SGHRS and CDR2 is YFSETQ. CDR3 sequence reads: CASSPVGGSYNEQFF. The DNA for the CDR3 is TGCGCCAGCAGCCCCGTGGGGGGTTCCTACAATGAGCAGTTCTTC.

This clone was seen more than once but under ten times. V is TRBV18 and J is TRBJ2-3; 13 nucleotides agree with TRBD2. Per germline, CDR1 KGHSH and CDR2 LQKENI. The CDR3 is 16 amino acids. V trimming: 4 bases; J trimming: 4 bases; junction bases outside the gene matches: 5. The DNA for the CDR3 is TGTGCCAGCTCACGCCGGACTAGCGGGGGCGCAGATACGCAGTATTTT. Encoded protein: CASSRRTSGGADTQYF. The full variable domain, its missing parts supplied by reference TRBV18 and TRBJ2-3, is NAGVMQNPRHLVRRRGQEARLRCSPMKGHSHVYWYRQLPEEGLKFMVYLQKENIIDESGMPKERFSAEFPKEGPSILRIQQVVRGDSAAYFCASSRRTSGGADTQYFGPGTRLTVL.

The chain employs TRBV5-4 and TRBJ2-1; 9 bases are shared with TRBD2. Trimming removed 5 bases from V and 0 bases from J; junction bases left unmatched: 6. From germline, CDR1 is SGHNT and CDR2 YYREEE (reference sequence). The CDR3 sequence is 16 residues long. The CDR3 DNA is TGTGCCAGCAGTCCTAATAGCGGGAGCTCCTACAATGAGCAGTTCTTC. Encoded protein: CASSPNSGSSYNEQFF.

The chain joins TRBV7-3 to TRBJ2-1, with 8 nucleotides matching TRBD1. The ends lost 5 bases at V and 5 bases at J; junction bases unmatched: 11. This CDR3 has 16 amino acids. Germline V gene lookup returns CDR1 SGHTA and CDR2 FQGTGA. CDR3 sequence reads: CASSPGGTGFNNEQFF. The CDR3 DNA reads TGTGCCAGCAGCCCAGGTGGGACAGGTTTTAACAATGAGCAGTTCTTC.

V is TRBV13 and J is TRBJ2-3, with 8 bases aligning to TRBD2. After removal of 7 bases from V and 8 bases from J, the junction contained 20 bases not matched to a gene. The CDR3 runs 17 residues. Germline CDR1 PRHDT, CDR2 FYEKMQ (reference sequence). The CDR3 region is CASTAVAAGGVGGTQYF. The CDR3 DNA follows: TGTGCCAGCACCGCGGTGGCGGCGGGGGGAGTCGGGGGTACGCAGTATTTT.

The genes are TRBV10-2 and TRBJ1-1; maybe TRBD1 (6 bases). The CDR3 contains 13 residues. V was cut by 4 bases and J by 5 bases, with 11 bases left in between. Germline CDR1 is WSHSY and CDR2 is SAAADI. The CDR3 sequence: CASSANRETEAFF. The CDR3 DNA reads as TGCGCCAGCAGTGCAAACAGGGAAACTGAAGCTTTCTTT.

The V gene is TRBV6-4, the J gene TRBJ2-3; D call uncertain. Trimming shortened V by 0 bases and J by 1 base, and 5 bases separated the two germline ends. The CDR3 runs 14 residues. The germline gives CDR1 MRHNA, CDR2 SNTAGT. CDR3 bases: TGTGCCAGCAGTGACTCCGGTGGCACAGATACGCAGTATTTT. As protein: CASSDSGGTDTQYF.

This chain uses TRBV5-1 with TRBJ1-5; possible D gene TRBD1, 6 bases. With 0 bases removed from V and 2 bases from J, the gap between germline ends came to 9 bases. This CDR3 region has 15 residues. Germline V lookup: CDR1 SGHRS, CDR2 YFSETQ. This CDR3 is CASSLAGTRNQPQHF. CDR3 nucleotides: TGCGCCAGCAGCTTGGCCGGGACACGCAATCAGCCCCAGCATTTT. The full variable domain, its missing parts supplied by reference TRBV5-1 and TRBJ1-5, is KAGVTQTPRYLIKTRGQQVTLSCSPISGHRSVSWYQQTPGQGLQFLFEYFSETQRNKGNFPGRFSGRQFSNSRSEMNVSTLELGDSALYLCASSLAGTRNQPQHFGDGTRLSIL.

The CDR3 region is CASSSTGVLGAFF. The CDR3 bases are TGTGCCAGCAGCTCGACAGGGGTCCTTGGGGCTTTCTTT. The V and J genes are TRBV5-4 and TRBJ1-1, with TRBD1 matching 8 bases. The V gene's germline CDR1 is SGHNT and CDR2 YYREEE (reference sequence). V shed 3 bases and J 11 bases; nucleotides not matched to a gene: 9. CDR3 size: 13 residues.

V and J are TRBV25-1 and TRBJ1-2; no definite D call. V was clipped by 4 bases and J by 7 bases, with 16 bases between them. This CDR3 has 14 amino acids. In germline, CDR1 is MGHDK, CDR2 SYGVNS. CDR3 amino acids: CASSGEVGGSGYTF. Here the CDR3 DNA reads TGTGCCAGCAGTGGAGAGGTTGGAGGGAGTGGCTACACCTTC.

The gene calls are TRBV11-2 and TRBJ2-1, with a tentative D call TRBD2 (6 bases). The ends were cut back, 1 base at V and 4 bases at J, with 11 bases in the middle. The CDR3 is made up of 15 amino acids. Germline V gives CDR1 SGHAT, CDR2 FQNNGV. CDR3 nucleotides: TGTGCCAGCAGCTTAGTCGGGACTGGTTACAATGAGCAGTTCTTC. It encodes CASSLVGTGYNEQFF.

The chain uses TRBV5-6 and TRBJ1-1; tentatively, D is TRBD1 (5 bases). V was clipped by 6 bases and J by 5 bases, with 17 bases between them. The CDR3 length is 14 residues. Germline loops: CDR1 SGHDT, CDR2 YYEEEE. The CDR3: CASNLRMGGTEAFF. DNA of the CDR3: TGTGCCAGCAACCTCAGAATGGGGGGGACTGAAGCTTTCTTT.

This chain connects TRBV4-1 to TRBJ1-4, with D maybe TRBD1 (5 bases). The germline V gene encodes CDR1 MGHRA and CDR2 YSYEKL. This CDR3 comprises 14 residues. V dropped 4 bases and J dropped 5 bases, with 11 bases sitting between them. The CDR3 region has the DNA TGCGCCAGCAGCCTGACGGGGGTAAATGAAAAACTGTTTTTT. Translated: CASSLTGVNEKLFF.

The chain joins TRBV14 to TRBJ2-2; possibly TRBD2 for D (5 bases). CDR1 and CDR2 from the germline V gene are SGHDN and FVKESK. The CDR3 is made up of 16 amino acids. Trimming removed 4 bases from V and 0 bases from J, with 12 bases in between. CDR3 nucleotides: TGTGCCAGCAGCCTTCACCCCGGGGCGAACACCGGGGAGCTGTTTTTT. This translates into CASSLHPGANTGELFF.

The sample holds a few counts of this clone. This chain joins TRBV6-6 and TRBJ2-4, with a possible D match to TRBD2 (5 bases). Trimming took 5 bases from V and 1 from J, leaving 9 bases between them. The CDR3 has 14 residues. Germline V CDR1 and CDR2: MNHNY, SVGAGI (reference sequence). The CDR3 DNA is TGTGCCAGCAGTCCTAGCATGGCCAAAAACATTCAGTACTTC. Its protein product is CASSPSMAKNIQYF.